Below are 28 T cell receptor beta chains sequenced from a single sample in a study of blood T cells in healthy people across ages. Sample-barcoded 5' priming and a J-beta primer mix drove a second PCR of roughly 6 to 12 cycles. Each CDR3 protein is one row after TCRdb ran MiXCR on the 5' RACE reads. The sample has around 1,600,000 distinct CDR3 sequences, approximately 39% seen once; the top ten hold under 5%. Sequences were obtained from blood. Receptors originate from a woman between 18 and 29 years old in good health.

This clonotype occurred a few times. The gene calls are TRBV6-5 and TRBJ1-5; 9 bases are shared with TRBD1. The CDR3 totals 15 residues. The junction had 7 bases not matched to a gene; V was cut back by 6 bases and J by 4 bases. Germline CDR1 is MNHEY and CDR2 is SVGAGI. Written as DNA, the CDR3 is TGTGCCAGCAGACCCGACAGGGGGGCAAATCAGCCCCAGCATTTT. Its translation is CASRPDRGANQPQHF.

The J gene is TRBJ2-5, the V gene TRBV20-1, with TRBD2 matching over 7 bases. The CDR3 sequence is 16 residues long. Germline V CDR1 and CDR2: DFQATT, SNEGSKA (reference sequence). The junction had 14 bases not matched to a gene; V was cut back by 6 bases and J by 1 base. CDR3: CSAQSRGEPVQETQYF. CDR3 nucleotide sequence: TGCAGTGCCCAGTCTCGGGGGGAACCAGTCCAAGAGACCCAGTACTTC.

Remarks on this clonotype: Relative to the germline gene, one junction end is altered; a read error may explain this. The V call is TRBV29-1, the J call TRBJ2-7, with TRBD1 identical over 8 bases. CDR1 is SQVTM and CDR2 is ANQGSEA in the germline V gene. The length of the CDR3 is 13 residues. CDR3 DNA sequence: TGCGGCGTTGAGACAGGGGCACCCTACGAGCAGTACTTC. It is translated as CGVETGAPYEQYF.

There are a few counts of this clonotype. This chain connects TRBV5-1 to TRBJ2-1; 12 nucleotides align to TRBD2. CDR1 SGHRS and CDR2 YFSETQ come from the germline V gene. The CDR3 is made up of 13 amino acids. Trimming at V came to 6 bases and at J to 10 bases, leaving 5 bases not matched to a gene. CDR3 sequence (DNA): TGCGCCAGCACCCGACTAGCGGGAGACGAGCAGTTCTTC. This sequence encodes CASTRLAGDEQFF.

The rearrangement uses TRBV7-2 and TRBJ1-1; no definite D call. The V and J ends lost 4 bases and 1 base respectively, with 7 bases between them. The CDR3 contains 13 residues. CDR1 SGHTA and CDR2 FQGNSA come from the germline V gene. CDR3 in DNA: TGTGCCAGCAGCTCCGATTGGAACACTGAAGCTTTCTTT. Protein sequence: CASSSDWNTEAFF.

The chain employs TRBV6-2 or TRBV6-3 and TRBJ1-6; a weak D match, TRBD1 (6 bases). Looked up from germline, CDR1 is MNHEY and CDR2 is SVGEGT. V shed 8 bases and J shed 0 bases, with 11 bases lying between them. This CDR3 is built from 15 residues. Here the CDR3 DNA reads TGTGCCAGCGCCCGACAGGTCTCCTATAATTCACCCCTCCACTTT. Its protein product is CASARQVSYNSPLHF.

This chain links TRBV18 with TRBJ2-7, with 8 bases identical to TRBD1. Losses at the gene ends were 2 bases for V and 5 bases for J; bases not matched to a gene: 5. Germline V gene data show CDR1 as KGHSH and CDR2 as LQKENI. This CDR3 has 14 amino acids. This CDR3 is CASSPFDRGHEQYF. CDR3 nucleotides: TGTGCCAGCTCACCATTTGACAGGGGCCACGAGCAGTACTTC.

The V and J genes are TRBV28 and TRBJ2-7, with TRBD2 identical over 8 bases. The CDR3 is made up of 14 amino acids. Germline loops: CDR1 MDHEN, CDR2 SYDVKM. The V and J ends lost 3 bases and 7 bases, in that order; junction bases with no gene match: 8. The CDR3 protein is CASSFVGRGAEQYF. CDR3 sequence (DNA): TGTGCCAGCAGTTTTGTCGGGAGGGGTGCTGAGCAGTACTTC.

V is TRBV4-2 and J is TRBJ1-4; D is uncertain. V dropped 2 bases and J dropped 0 bases, with 10 bases sitting between them. Germline V CDR1 and CDR2: LGHNA, YNFKEQ. The CDR3 totals 16 residues. CDR3 region: CASSQPTTSTNEKLFF. The CDR3 DNA reads TGTGCCAGCAGCCAACCCACCACCTCAACTAATGAAAAACTGTTTTTT.

The chain employs TRBV25-1 and TRBJ2-3; D is possibly TRBD2 (5 bases). The CDR3 runs to 15 residues. The germline V gene encodes CDR1 MGHDK and CDR2 SYGVNS. The V end was cut by 11 bases, the J end by 2 bases, with 20 bases between. The CDR3 reads CASVGMDGLTDTQYF. The CDR3 region has the DNA TGTGCCTCCGTCGGAATGGATGGACTCACAGATACGCAGTATTTT.

This clonotype was seen ten or more times. The chain has TRBV7-9 and TRBJ1-4; 7 bases match TRBD1. The germline V gene has CDR1 SEHNR and CDR2 FQNEAQ (reference sequence). V trimming: 6 bases; J trimming: 4 bases; junction bases outside the gene matches: 5. The CDR3 length is 14 residues. The CDR3 nucleotides read TGTGCCAGCAGTACGGGACAGCGTAATGAAAAACTGTTTTTT. It translates to CASSTGQRNEKLFF.

In its sample, this clonotype was seen a few times. This chain joins TRBV6-6 and TRBJ2-3; TRBD1 is a possible D gene (5 bases). Germline V gene data show CDR1 as MNHNY and CDR2 as SVGAGI (reference sequence). The CDR3 covers 15 residues. The ends were cut back, 2 bases at V and 9 bases at J, with 18 bases in the middle. CDR3 protein: CASSYVVPPTGTQYF. The CDR3 DNA follows: TGTGCCAGCAGTTACGTCGTCCCCCCCACAGGAACGCAGTATTTT.

The V call is TRBV20-1, the J call TRBJ1-2, with 10 positions matching TRBD1. Germline CDR1 and CDR2: DFQATT and SNEGSKA (reference sequence). CDR3 size: 14 residues. The J segment lost 2 bases and the V segment lost 6 bases, leaving 6 bases of the junction unmatched. This chain's CDR3 is CSATRTGGNYGYTF. The CDR3 region has the DNA TGCAGTGCAACTCGGACAGGGGGGAACTATGGCTACACCTTC.

The sample holds a few counts of this clonotype. This chain uses TRBV30 with TRBJ1-5; 7 positions match TRBD1. V lost 2 bases, J lost 4 bases, and 2 bases stayed unmatched. CDR3 length equals 13 residues. Per the germline V gene, CDR1 is GTSNPN and CDR2 is SVGIG (reference sequence). This CDR3 reads CAWSRTGNQPQHF. The CDR3 DNA reads as TGTGCCTGGAGTCGGACAGGTAATCAGCCCCAGCATTTT.

V gene TRBV6-2 or TRBV6-3 combines with J gene TRBJ2-3, with 8 bases lining up with TRBD1. Trimming took 0 bases from V and 0 from J; bases not matched to a gene: 8. The CDR3 runs to 18 residues. The germline CDR1 and CDR2 sequences are MNHEY and SVGEGT. As DNA, the CDR3 is TGTGCCAGCAGTTACTCTTCGGGGACAGGATGGAGCACAGATACGCAGTATTTT. Its translation: CASSYSSGTGWSTDTQYF.

This clonotype was observed a handful of times. The J gene is TRBJ2-1, the V gene TRBV6-2 or TRBV6-3, with TRBD2 as a possible D gene (5 bases). Per the germline V gene, CDR1 is MNHEY and CDR2 is SVGEGT. V dropped 0 bases and J dropped 7 bases, with 10 bases sitting between them. The CDR3 is 14 amino acids. Here the CDR3 DNA reads TGTGCCAGCAGTTACTCCCCCCCGGGGAATGAGCAGTTCTTC. As protein: CASSYSPPGNEQFF.

For the CDR3, the DNA is TGTGCCAGTAGTTGGGGTTTCTACTCCTACAATGAGCAGTTCTTC. It encodes CASSWGFYSYNEQFF. V gene TRBV19 combines with J gene TRBJ2-1; D gene ambiguous. The CDR3 spans 15 residues. Trimming took 5 bases from V and 0 from J, leaving 11 bases between them. Germline-derived CDR1 and CDR2 are LNHDA and SQIVND (reference sequence).

V gene TRBV12-3 or TRBV12-4 combines with J gene TRBJ2-5, with D tentatively TRBD1 (5 bases). The CDR3 is made up of 14 amino acids. The V gene lost 6 bases and the J gene lost 4 bases, with 15 bases spanning the gap. Written as DNA, the CDR3 is TGTGCCAGCAGCGAAAGGTACAGGCCAGAGACCCAGTACTTC. Its protein product is CASSERYRPETQYF.

In its sample, this clonotype was seen many times. The chain combines TRBV12-3 or TRBV12-4 with TRBJ2-2; D is undetermined. Trimming took off 3 bases at V and 7 bases at J, with 3 bases between the two ends. This CDR3 comprises 11 residues. In DNA, the CDR3 is TGTGCCAGCAGTTTGCTCGGGGAGCTGTTTTTT. Translating it yields CASSLLGELFF.

J is TRBJ2-5 and V is TRBV29-1; D uncertain. Trimming pared 4 bases from V and 5 bases from J, leaving 8 bases between. Per germline, CDR1 SQVTM and CDR2 ANQGSEA. This CDR3 is 11 amino acids long. The CDR3 region has the DNA TGCAGCGTTGGGACCTGGGAGACCCAGTACTTC. Translating it yields CSVGTWETQYF.

The J gene is TRBJ1-2, the V gene TRBV29-1; the match to TRBD1 covers 8 bases. CDR1 SQVTM and CDR2 ANQGSEA come from the germline V gene. The CDR3 is 14 amino acids. Trimming took 7 bases from V and 2 from J; bases not matched to a gene: 9. CDR3 nucleotide sequence: TGCAGCGCACGACAGGGGTCGGGAAACTATGGCTACACCTTC. Protein product: CSARQGSGNYGYTF.

This clonotype was observed a few times. The genes are TRBV27 and TRBJ2-4, with D unresolved. The J call may be faulty, since TRBJ2-7 better matches the DNA end. The CDR3 loop spans 14 amino acids. The germline V gene has CDR1 MNHEY and CDR2 SMNVEV (reference sequence). The CDR3 loop reads CASSPIGRHYEQYF. CDR3 DNA sequence: TGTGCCAGCAGCCCCATCGGACGACACTACGAGCAGTACTTC.

This clonotype was recorded at least ten times. V and J are TRBV5-1 and TRBJ1-2; D is unclear. The germline CDR1 and CDR2 sequences are SGHRS and YFSETQ. Trimming cost V 4 bases and J 6 bases, with 13 bases left between them. The CDR3 covers 13 residues. The CDR3 nucleotides read TGCGCCAGCAGCCTTGAACCACCACATGGCTACACCTTC. Its protein product is CASSLEPPHGYTF.

This clonotype appeared a few times. The rearrangement joins TRBV20-1 to TRBJ2-1; possible D gene TRBD2, 6 bases. Deletions cut 7 bases from V and 12 bases from J, with 16 bases between. CDR1 and CDR2 (germline): DFQATT, SNEGSKA (reference sequence). CDR3 size: 11 residues. The CDR3 DNA reads TGCAGTGGGTGGCGCGGGGCGGGGCAGTTCTTC. Amino acids: CSGWRGAGQFF.

The chain joins TRBV30 to TRBJ1-5, with D perhaps TRBD1 (5 bases). Trimming removed 0 bases at V and 6 bases at J, with 12 bases between. The CDR3 has 14 amino acids. Germline-derived CDR1 and CDR2 are GTSNPN and SVGIG (reference sequence). DNA of the CDR3: TGTGCCTGGAGTGTAGCCAGGGTGGGTCAGCCCCAGCATTTT. It translates to CAWSVARVGQPQHF.

There are a few counts of this clonotype. The chain recombines TRBV2 with TRBJ2-7, with D perhaps matching TRBD2 (6 bases). The germline V gene has CDR1 SNHLY and CDR2 FYNNEI. Between the trimmed V and J ends, which lost 5 bases and 2 bases, there was a span of 13 bases. The CDR3 is made up of 14 amino acids. The chain's CDR3 is CASSKEGTTYEQYF. The CDR3 DNA is TGTGCCAGCAGTAAGGAGGGTACTACCTACGAGCAGTACTTC.

The sample holds many counts of this clonotype. The chain uses TRBV4-2 and TRBJ1-2; D call uncertain. Trimming left V 4 bases short and J 2 bases short, with 17 bases between. Germline-derived CDR1 and CDR2 are LGHNA and YNFKEQ. The CDR3 has 16 residues. The CDR3 reads CASSRETALVNYGYTF. CDR3 sequence (DNA): TGTGCCAGCAGCCGGGAGACCGCTCTCGTCAACTATGGCTACACCTTC.

V is TRBV12-3 or TRBV12-4 and J is TRBJ2-5, with 10 bases fitting TRBD1. CDR3 size: 14 residues. J lost 5 bases, V lost 7 bases, and 7 bases had no gene match. CDR3: CASIPGQGFETQYF. CDR3 DNA: TGTGCCAGCATCCCGGGACAGGGGTTTGAGACCCAGTACTTC.